This TCR beta chain was documented in a study of blood T cells in healthy people across ages. The study, taken as a whole, reports: Older age went with lower TCR beta diversity per million T cells, in a roughly linear way. Observed TCR beta diversity showed a strong correlation with the percentage of naive T cells as measured by flow cytometry.

This clonotype occurred a few times. Its target is unknown. Combining a sample-barcoded 5' primer with a J-beta primer mix, a second PCR ran for roughly 6 to 12 cycles. Carrying 12 random nucleotides, a template-switch adaptor labeled each individual cDNA molecule. TCRdb ran MiXCR on the 5' RACE reads and lists one entry per CDR3 protein. This table has about 1.6 million distinct CDR3 sequences, 30% to 35% appearing once. Unmatched junction bases numbered 4, after V lost 0 bases and J lost 6 bases. The CDR3 totals 15 residues. Germline assignment: CDR1 MNHEY and CDR2 SVGAGI. The rearrangement uses TRBV6-5 and TRBJ2-1, with 8 nucleotides matching TRBD1. The source of this sequence is a woman in her thirties in good health. The sequenced sample consisted of blood. This CDR3 reads CASSYSQGASNEQFF. The CDR3 DNA sequence: TGTGCCAGCAGTTACTCGCAGGGGGCAAGCAATGAGCAGTTCTTC.